Shown below are 24 T cell receptor beta chains from a single sample sequenced in a study of Graves' ophthalmopathy and Graves' hyperthyroidism. TCR beta CDR3 regions were amplified from RNA transcripts. RT-PCR in the first round used HTBI primers; a second-round multiplex PCR followed. MiXCR, applied by TCRdb to the multiplex PCR reads, yields one record per CDR3 protein. This sample has 620,000 or so distinct CDR3 sequences, with 22% found just once. The sequenced sample was peripheral blood. These receptors all come from a woman aged 18-29 years with stable Graves' hyperthyroidism. Some clones in this sample may be carry-over from other donors' samples.

This clonotype was recorded many times. The chain couples TRBV12-3 or TRBV12-4 to TRBJ1-5, with D possibly TRBD1 on 6 matching bases. The CDR3 has 15 residues. V dropped 6 bases and J dropped 1 base, with 13 bases sitting between them. The CDR3 reads CASSPRGASNQPQHF. CDR3 bases: TGTGCCAGCAGCCCTAGGGGGGCCAGCAATCAGCCCCAGCATTTT.

There are many counts of this clonotype. This chain connects TRBV11-2 to TRBJ2-7; no clear D. This CDR3 has 12 amino acids. Per the germline V gene, CDR1 is SGHAT and CDR2 is FQNNGV. V dropped 0 bases and J dropped 12 bases, with 12 bases sitting between them. CDR3 DNA sequence: TGTGCCAGCAGCTTAGATGACCCATCACCGTACTTC. Translating gives CASSLDDPSPYF.

The sample holds many counts of this clonotype. The chain links TRBV10-3 to TRBJ1-5; D is unclear. Germline CDR1 and CDR2: ENHRY and SYGVKD. The V end was cut by 1 base, the J end by 5 bases, with 9 bases between. CDR3 length: 14 amino acids. CDR3 residues: CAISELQKDQPQHF. The CDR3 DNA reads TGTGCCATCAGTGAGTTGCAGAAGGATCAGCCCCAGCATTTT.

This clonotype was recorded a few times. The rearrangement uses TRBV6-1 and TRBJ2-2; TRBD2 matches 12 bases. Germline V gene data show CDR1 as MNHNS and CDR2 as SASEGT. The CDR3 loop spans 17 amino acids. J was trimmed by 4 bases and V by 2 bases; bases with no gene match: 5. CDR3 nucleotides: TGTGCCAGCAGTGAATGGGGACTAGCGGGCCTCACCGGGGAGCTGTTTTTT. Translation gives CASSEWGLAGLTGELFF.

This chain links TRBV3-1 with TRBJ1-6; tentatively, D is TRBD1 (5 bases). Trimming removed 3 bases from V and 11 bases from J, with 20 bases in between. CDR3 length equals 16 residues. Germline assignment: CDR1 LGHDT and CDR2 YNNKEL (reference sequence). In DNA form, the CDR3 reads TGTGCCAGCAGCCATCCTACCGGGACCCTACAACCACCCCTCCACTTT. It encodes CASSHPTGTLQPPLHF.

Many counts were recorded for this clonotype. This rearrangement joins TRBV12-5 to TRBJ1-3; tentatively, D is TRBD1 (6 bases). Germline CDR1 and CDR2: LGHNT and FRNRAP. V was clipped by 5 bases and J by 2 bases, with 16 bases between them. The CDR3 contains 16 residues. CDR3: CASGPGQQLTGNTIYF. For the CDR3, the DNA is TGTGCTAGTGGTCCCGGACAGCAACTAACTGGAAACACCATATATTTT.

The CDR3 region is CASSLIGGGRVPNYGYTF. CDR3 DNA: TGTGCCAGCAGTTTAATAGGAGGGGGGCGCGTACCCAACTATGGCTACACCTTC. This sequence joins TRBV28 and TRBJ1-2; TRBD1 is a possible D gene (6 bases). The germline CDR1 and CDR2 sequences are MDHEN and SYDVKM. The V gene lost 2 bases and the J gene lost 2 bases, with 21 bases spanning the gap. The CDR3 extends over 18 amino acids.

This clonotype was counted at least ten times. V gene TRBV9 combines with J gene TRBJ2-7; 9 nucleotides align to TRBD2. There are 17 residues in the CDR3. Germline CDR1 SGDLS, CDR2 YYNGEE. After removal of 4 bases from V and 2 bases from J, the junction contained 13 bases not matched to a gene. The CDR3 here is CASSPIEAGGSTYEQYF. CDR3 DNA: TGTGCCAGCAGCCCGATCGAAGCGGGGGGATCTACCTACGAGCAGTACTTC. The entire variable domain, with the rest obtained from reference TRBV9 and TRBJ2-7, is as follows: DSGVTQTPKHLITATGQRVTLRCSPRSGDLSVYWYQQSLDQGLQFLIQYYNGEERAKGNILERFSAQQFPDLHSELNLSSLELGDSALYFCASSPIEAGGSTYEQYFGPGTRLTVT.

There are many counts of this clonotype. The chain has TRBV6-1 and TRBJ1-1; D call uncertain. Germline V gene data show CDR1 as MNHNS and CDR2 as SASEGT. This CDR3 has 14 amino acids. V gave up 5 bases and J gave up 1 base, with 11 bases separating them. CDR3 in amino acids: CASSPIGKNTEAFF. The DNA for the CDR3 is TGTGCCAGCAGTCCCATCGGGAAGAACACTGAAGCTTTCTTT.

At least ten counts were recorded for this clonotype. The genes are TRBV6-1 and TRBJ1-1; no definite D call. Germline lookup yields CDR1 MNHNS and CDR2 SASEGT. With 2 bases removed from V and 3 bases from J, the gap between germline ends came to 7 bases. The CDR3 has 13 residues. This chain's CDR3 is CASSEITDTEAFF. CDR3 DNA sequence: TGTGCCAGCAGTGAAATTACAGACACTGAAGCTTTCTTT.

This clonotype was counted ten times or more. Sequence at one end of the junction differs from germline and may be a read error. V is TRBV9 and J is TRBJ1-4; no clear D gene. The CDR3 has 16 residues. Per germline, CDR1 SGDLS and CDR2 YYNGEE. CDR3 nucleotides: TGTGCCAGCAGCGTCCGATCTGGTTCCGTTAATGAAAAACTGCTTTTT. It specifies CASSVRSGSVNEKLLF.

This clonotype was detected many times. The chain has TRBV12-3 or TRBV12-4 and TRBJ1-2; maybe TRBD1 (5 bases). The CDR3 is 15 amino acids. Trimming cost V 3 bases and J 4 bases, with 15 bases left between them. DNA for the CDR3: TGTGCCAGCAGTTTCGGGGCCTATGCTCCCTATGGCTACACCTTC. Translation: CASSFGAYAPYGYTF.

This clonotype appeared many times. The V and J genes are TRBV6-1 and TRBJ2-7, with a possible D match to TRBD2 (6 bases). The length of the CDR3 is 14 residues. Germline V gives CDR1 MNHNS, CDR2 SASEGT. V was pared by 2 bases and J by 2 bases, with 10 bases between. CDR3 in amino acids: CASSEKGLTYEQYF. DNA for the CDR3: TGTGCCAGCAGTGAAAAGGGACTGACCTACGAGCAGTACTTC.

This clonotype was observed at least ten times. The chain uses TRBV6-1 and TRBJ2-7; D call uncertain. The CDR3 runs 13 residues. The germline gives CDR1 MNHNS, CDR2 SASEGT. Trimming removed 2 bases from V and 4 bases from J, with 9 bases in between. CDR3 DNA sequence: TGTGCCAGCAGTGAATGGGGTGGTTACGAGCAGTACTTC. Amino acids: CASSEWGGYEQYF.

This clonotype was seen many times. CDR3 nucleotides: TGTGCCAGTAGTTCTCCCTCAGCTGGGGAGAGGAACACTGAAGCTTTCTTT. Encoded protein: CASSSPSAGERNTEAFF. V and J are TRBV19 and TRBJ1-1; D unresolved. The CDR3 loop spans 17 amino acids. Germline values: CDR1 LNHDA, CDR2 SQIVND (reference sequence). Trimming removed 5 bases from V and 1 base from J, with 20 bases in between.

In this sample, this clonotype turned up many times. The rearrangement links TRBV20-1 to TRBJ2-5; TRBD2 aligns across 10 bases. This CDR3 contains 15 residues. The germline CDR1 and CDR2 sequences are DFQATT and SNEGSKA (reference sequence). DNA for the CDR3: TGCAGCGCAAGGGACCCTAGCGGGAGAGGAGAGACCCAGTACTTC. Translation: CSARDPSGRGETQYF.

As concerns this clonotype: A much more abundant neighbour one base away suggests this may be a read error. The chain carries TRBV12-3 or TRBV12-4 and TRBJ1-1, with 7 bases fitting TRBD1. This CDR3 region has 15 residues. CDR3 protein: CASRLIQGTNTEACF. The CDR3 DNA reads TGTGCCAGCAGGCTGATACAGGGGACGAACACTGAAGCTTGCTTT.

The chain joins TRBV6-1 to TRBJ2-5; 7 nucleotides match TRBD2. V lost 5 bases to trimming and J lost 1 base; unmatched junction nucleotides: 7. The CDR3 loop spans 15 amino acids. Germline-derived CDR1 and CDR2 are MNHNS and SASEGT. CDR3 sequence: CASSPVGGFQETQYF. The CDR3 nucleotides read TGTGCCAGCAGTCCGGTGGGGGGGTTCCAAGAGACCCAGTACTTC.

This clonotype was seen repeatedly, ten times or more. This chain links TRBV12-3 or TRBV12-4 with TRBJ1-1, with D tentatively TRBD1 (5 bases). This CDR3 is built from 15 residues. V was trimmed by 5 bases and J by 0 bases, leaving 13 bases between them. CDR3 in amino acids: CASSPHRTVNTEAFF. The CDR3 DNA follows: TGTGCCAGCAGTCCGCACAGGACGGTGAACACTGAAGCTTTCTTT.

This chain joins TRBV9 and TRBJ1-3; D is perhaps TRBD1 (5 bases). The ends were cut back, 5 bases at V and 1 base at J, with 19 bases in the middle. The germline V gene has CDR1 SGDLS and CDR2 YYNGEE. The CDR3 sequence is 17 residues long. In DNA, the CDR3 is TGTGCCAGCAGTTTAAGCTTCGGGGGAGGGTCTGGAAACACCATATATTTT. Residues: CASSLSFGGGSGNTIYF.

This clonotype was observed many times. The chain carries TRBV5-1 and TRBJ2-2, with D perhaps TRBD2 (6 bases). Germline lookup yields CDR1 SGHRS and CDR2 YFSETQ. With 5 bases removed from V and 3 bases from J, the gap between germline ends came to 20 bases. This CDR3 has 17 amino acids. In DNA form, the CDR3 reads TGCGCCAGCAGAGGAGGGGCTAGCGCGACGCACACCGGGGAGCTGTTTTTT. Translating it yields CASRGGASATHTGELFF.

V and J are TRBV7-2 and TRBJ1-2, with D perhaps TRBD1 (5 bases). The CDR3 sequence is 13 residues long. V lost 2 bases and J lost 4, with 8 bases in between. Germline V gene lookup returns CDR1 SGHTA and CDR2 FQGNSA. CDR3 in amino acids: CASSLRGFYGYTF. CDR3 nucleotide sequence: TGTGCCAGCAGCTTAAGGGGATTCTATGGCTACACCTTC.

Only a few counts were recorded for this clonotype. The J gene is TRBJ2-7, the V gene TRBV12-3 or TRBV12-4; TRBD2 matches 8 bases. The V gene end was trimmed by 6 bases and the J gene end by 2 bases; junction bases not matched to a gene: 6. The CDR3 is 14 residues long. The CDR3 here is CASSTSGSPYEQYF. In nucleotides, the CDR3 is TGTGCCAGCAGCACGAGCGGGAGCCCCTACGAGCAGTACTTC.

The chain is built from TRBV12-3 or TRBV12-4 and TRBJ1-5, with D perhaps TRBD1 (5 bases). V was trimmed by 2 bases and J by 7 bases, leaving 30 bases between them. The CDR3 is made up of 20 amino acids. DNA of the CDR3: TGTGCCAGCAGTTTAAGGGCAGGGCCGGGCGGTCTAACGGGGGTACAGCCCCAGCATTTT. Protein product: CASSLRAGPGGLTGVQPQHF.